This section outlines one TCR beta chain sequence together with its context. Antigen: not known. The authors ran the assay at deep level. Assay used: immunoSEQ multiplex PCR; TCRdb lists only in-frame clones, some missing. Here the sample spans about 1.1 million clones, 70% to 80% being singletons. The data are from a study of shared clonotypes between healthy human individuals. Regarding the study as a whole: All-four-donor shared clonotypes had higher generation probabilities than non-shared clonotypes did. Clonotypes that were shared across a handful of donors made up around 5% of naive CD4 clonotypes.

Looked up from germline, CDR1 is MDHEN and CDR2 is SYDVKM. The CDR3 totals 16 residues. Trimming at V came to 6 bases and at J to 5 bases, leaving 11 bases not matched to a gene. The clonotype originates from a young man in good health. Some clones in this sample may be carry-over from other donors' samples. Sample: memory CD4+ T cells from PBMCs. This sample's subset: CD45RA-negative fraction. The chain recombines TRBV28 with TRBJ2-7, with TRBD1 matching over 12 bases. The CDR3 loop reads CASSTAAGTGGHEQYF. The CDR3, as DNA: TGTGCCAGCAGCACAGCTGCCGGGACAGGGGGCCACGAGCAGTACTTC.